The present TCR beta chain was sequenced within a study of T cell responses to AZD1222 COVID-19 vaccine. The wider study: Second doses were pooled across both intervals (about 4 or about 12 weeks).

Germline V gene lookup returns CDR1 LNHDA and CDR2 SQIVND (reference sequence). V gave up 4 bases and J gave up 2 bases, with 21 bases separating them. The length of the CDR3 is 17 residues. Profiled with immunoSEQ multiplex PCR; TCRdb holds only in-frame clones, not every one. The repertoire holds 160,000 or so clones, about 88% seen once, with approximately 1.6% in the top ten. To note about this clone: The antigen is undetermined.

Study-wide findings and caveats: Seropositive status at baseline applied to only five or six AZD1222 recipients.

Sample: peripheral blood, taken on day 0 of AZD1222 vaccination. The clonotype was recovered from an adult in good health. The chain has TRBV19 and TRBJ2-7, with unresolved D. The CDR3 nucleotides read TGTGCCAGTAGTAAGGCCCTGACCTTGGTAGAAGCCTACGAGCAGTACTTC. This gives the protein CASSKALTLVEAYEQYF.